A selection of T cell receptor beta chains follows, all from one sample in a study of Tregs in tolerant kidney transplant recipients. No cognate antigen is known for these TCRs. Sequencing was performed with immunoSEQ multiplex PCR; in TCRdb, only in-frame clones are kept and a portion is missing. The sample contains approximately 3,000 clones, 30% to 50% of which appear only once. Sequenced sample: Tregs from blood cultured with allogeneic cells. Source of these receptors: a human donor in good health. Both conserved end residues are part of each CDR3. D genes are given only for firm matches. Size is stated for part of the rows, as once, few or many counts, or as a class when the clone is expanded.

d_gene	v_gene	abundance	j_gene	len	CDR3nt	CDR3aa
-	TRBV9	-	TRBJ2-1	15	TGTGCCAGCAGCGTAGGGCGGGGGCCCTACAATGAGCAGTTCTTC	CASSVGRGPYNEQFF
-	TRBV5-1	medium-sized	TRBJ1-1	13	TGCGCCAGCAGCTTCGGGCGGGGCACTGAAGCTTTCTTT	CASSFGRGTEAFF
-	TRBV1	-	TRBJ2-3	16	TGCACCAGCAGCCAAGATCCTAGCGGGGGCACAGATACGCAGTATTTT	CTSSQDPSGGTDTQYF
-	TRBV29-1	-	TRBJ2-7	9	TGCAGCTCCAGTTGGTGGCAGTACTTC	CSSSWWQYF
-	TRBV12-5	-	TRBJ2-4	18	TGTGCTAGTGGTTTTACGGGATCGTCCTCCTTAGCCAAAAACATTCAGTACTTC	CASGFTGSSSLAKNIQYF
TRBD2	TRBV5-6	few	TRBJ2-1	14	TGTGCCAGCATCACAGCGGGAGGCCCTAATGAGCAGTTCTTC	CASITAGGPNEQFF
-	TRBV6-4	-	TRBJ2-7	17	TGTGCCAGCAGTTACCTCCACCGGGCCTCGAGCTCCTACGAGCAGTACTTC	CASSYLHRASSSYEQYF
-	TRBV29-1	few	TRBJ2-5	10	TGCAGCGCCCGATCGACGGCCCAGTACTTC	CSARSTAQYF
TRBD1	TRBV19	few	TRBJ1-2	15	TGTGCCAGTAGGATACTCGACAGGGTGGCCTATGGCTACACCTTC	CASRILDRVAYGYTF
-	TRBV12-2	few	TRBJ2-7	15	TGTGCAAGTCGCTTCCTAGACATACTCTCCTACGAGCAGTACTTC	CASRFLDILSYEQYF
-	TRBV6-5	-	TRBJ1-2	14	TGTGCCAGCACCAACCGTGGCAGGGGCTATGGCTACACCTTC	CASTNRGRGYGYTF
-	TRBV6-1	-	TRBJ2-7	11	TGTGCCAGCAGTGCCCTCTACGAGCAGTACTTC	CASSALYEQYF
-	TRBV7-9	-	TRBJ1-1	13	TGTGCCAGCAGCTTAGACAGTTCCACTGAAGCTTTCTTT	CASSLDSSTEAFF
TRBD2	TRBV6-5	-	TRBJ2-7	15	TGTGCCAGCAGCTCGGGGACTAGCGGGTCCTACGAGCAGTACTTC	CASSSGTSGSYEQYF
-	TRBV19	few	TRBJ1-1	16	TGTGCCAGTCGACGCAGATCAGAACGTGGGAACACTGAAGCTTTCTTT	CASRRRSERGNTEAFF
-	TRBV29-1	few	TRBJ2-5	12	TGCAGCGTTGAGCCGGGGGCGGAGACCCAGTACTTC	CSVEPGAETQYF
-	TRBV19	few	TRBJ2-7	14	TGTGCCAGTAGTGAGAACGACGGCCTATACGAGCAGTACTTC	CASSENDGLYEQYF
-	TRBV30	-	TRBJ1-6	14	TGTGCCTGGAGTTTGGACAGCCGAACTTCACCCCTCCACTTT	CAWSLDSRTSPLHF
-	TRBV18	large	TRBJ1-3	15	TGTGCCAGCTCACCGGCGCCGAGCTCTGGAAACACCATATATTTT	CASSPAPSSGNTIYF
-	TRBV5-3	-	TRBJ1-2	14	TGTGCCAGAAGCTTGGTTAGGGGGAACTATGGCTACACCTTC	CARSLVRGNYGYTF
-	TRBV7-9	-	TRBJ2-4	13	TGTGCCAGCAGCTTAGATGGGGGCTCGGGACCCCGGTTC	CASSLDGGSGPRF
-	TRBV6-6	-	TRBJ2-4	12	TGTGCCAGTACAGGGCCCAAAAACATTCAGTACTTC	CASTGPKNIQYF
-	TRBV7-1	-	TRBJ1-1	18	TGTGCCAGCAGCCCTTCCCCCCGCCTTTGGGGGATGAACACTGAAGCTTTCTTT	CASSPSPRLWGMNTEAFF
-	TRBV15	-	TRBJ2-2	16	TGTGCCACCAGCCGCCGGGACAAAACGAACACCGGGGAGCTGTTTTTT	CATSRRDKTNTGELFF
-	TRBV6-6	-	TRBJ1-2	13	TGTGCCAGCAGTTACGGAGGGGTCTATGGCTACACCTTC	CASSYGGVYGYTF
TRBD1	TRBV28	-	TRBJ2-2	15	TGTGCCAGCATAAGGGGGCGGGTTGGCACCGGGGAGCTGTTTTTT	CASIRGRVGTGELFF
TRBD2	TRBV9	-	TRBJ2-1	14	TGTGCCAGCAGCGTGTTAGCGGGAGTACGCGAGCAGTTCTTC	CASSVLAGVREQFF
-	TRBV4-2	few	TRBJ1-4	14	TGTGCCAGCAGCCAGGCGGGGCTGGGAGGAAAACTGTTTTTT	CASSQAGLGGKLFF
-	TRBV6-5	medium-sized	TRBJ1-5	15	TGTGCCAGCAGTTATGGGGACCCGCGCCGACAGCCCCAGCATTTT	CASSYGDPRRQPQHF
-	TRBV25-1	-	TRBJ1-2	13	TGTGCCAGCAGTCAGACAGGCCCCCATGGCTACACCTTC	CASSQTGPHGYTF
-	TRBV7-2	-	TRBJ1-1	15	TGTGCCAGCAGCTCCCTTCGGGCCCCGAACACTGAAGCTTTCTTT	CASSSLRAPNTEAFF
-	TRBV6-5	-	TRBJ1-2	12	TGTGCCAGCAGTTACCTCGGCCATGGCTACACCTTC	CASSYLGHGYTF
TRBD1	TRBV18	medium-sized	TRBJ2-7	16	TGTGCCAGCTCATTTTCTACCGGGACAGGGGCCTACGAGCAGTACTTC	CASSFSTGTGAYEQYF
TRBD1	TRBV6-6	-	TRBJ2-7	15	TGTGCCAGCAGACCCGGGACAGGCCTCTCCTACGAGCAGTACTTC	CASRPGTGLSYEQYF
TRBD2	TRBV9	few	TRBJ2-1	15	TGTGCCAGCAGCTCGACGACTAGCAGCTACAATGAGCAGTTCTTC	CASSSTTSSYNEQFF
-	TRBV5-4	-	TRBJ1-1	15	TGTGCCAGCAGCTCCCTTCGGGCCCCGAACACTGAAGCTTTCTTT	CASSSLRAPNTEAFF
TRBD2	TRBV5-1	-	TRBJ2-1	15	TGCGCCAGCAGCTCCGGACCTAGCGGGGGCGGTGAGCAGTTCTTC	CASSSGPSGGGEQFF
-	TRBV27	medium-sized	TRBJ1-1	15	TGTGCCAGCAGTCCCCGATGGGGGACCAACACTGAAGCTTTCTTT	CASSPRWGTNTEAFF
-	TRBV18	-	TRBJ2-6	16	TGTGCCAGCTCACCCGGACTTTTAAGTGGGGCCAACGTCCTGACTTTC	CASSPGLLSGANVLTF
-	TRBV18	-	TRBJ1-1	13	TGTGCCAGCTCACCTACGGTAGACACTGAAGCTTTCTTT	CASSPTVDTEAFF
TRBD1	TRBV18	once	TRBJ2-6	16	TGTGCCAGCTCACCGAGACAGGGCTATGGGGCCAACGTCCTGACTTTC	CASSPRQGYGANVLTF
-	TRBV11-1	medium-sized	TRBJ2-3	16	TGTGCCAGCAGCTCCGGACCCGAGCGGCTGACAGATACGCAGTATTTT	CASSSGPERLTDTQYF
-	TRBV7-9	-	TRBJ2-4	15	TGTGCCAGCAGCGAAGGAGGCCTAGCCAAAAACATTCAGTACTTC	CASSEGGLAKNIQYF
-	TRBV25-1	-	TRBJ1-6	15	TGTGCCAGCAGTTACCCGGGCCCCTATAATTCACCCCTCCACTTT	CASSYPGPYNSPLHF
-	TRBV4-2	-	TRBJ2-6	16	TGTGCCAGCAGCTTTACTTACACTTCTGGGGCCAACGTCCTGACTTTC	CASSFTYTSGANVLTF
-	TRBV18	-	TRBJ2-7	14	TGTGCCAGCTCCCCCTCGCAGGAGTTCTACGAGCAGTACTTC	CASSPSQEFYEQYF
-	TRBV29-1	large	TRBJ1-2	14	TGCAGCGTTGAAGATCGAGGAGGGAGTTATGGCTACACCTTC	CSVEDRGGSYGYTF
TRBD1	TRBV5-1	-	TRBJ1-2	17	TGCGCCAGCAGCCCGCCGGGGACAGGGGAAGGTAACTATGGCTACACCTTC	CASSPPGTGEGNYGYTF
-	TRBV18	few	TRBJ1-2	14	TGTGCCAGCTCACGGCAGGGACCTCACTATGGCTACACCTTC	CASSRQGPHYGYTF
-	TRBV10-3	few	TRBJ2-7	14	TGTGCCATCAGTGAGGGCCAACACTTAAGCGAGCAGTACTTC	CAISEGQHLSEQYF
-	TRBV5-6	-	TRBJ1-1	14	TGTGCCAGCAGCTTGGCCTTGAGGAACACTGAAGCTTTCTTT	CASSLALRNTEAFF
-	TRBV5-4	-	TRBJ1-4	14	TGTGCCAGCAGCTTCAGGGGACCGCATGAAAAACTGTTTTTT	CASSFRGPHEKLFF
TRBD1	TRBV10-1	-	TRBJ1-2	13	TGCGCCAGCAGTGATCCCGGGACAGGCGGCTACACCTTC	CASSDPGTGGYTF
-	TRBV18	medium-sized	TRBJ1-6	16	TGTGCCAGCTCACCACGGGACGCCCCCAGGAATTCACCCCTCCACTTT	CASSPRDAPRNSPLHF
-	TRBV28	-	TRBJ2-3	16	TGTGCCAGCAGCCCGGGGGGCTATCCCCTCGCAGATACGCAGTATTTT	CASSPGGYPLADTQYF
-	TRBV5-5	few	TRBJ1-1	15	TGTGCCAGCAGCTTGGTACAGGGCTGGGCCACTGAAGCTTTCTTT	CASSLVQGWATEAFF
-	TRBV5-1	medium-sized	TRBJ1-2	13	TGCGCCAGCAGCTTGTCTGGGTACTATGGCTACACCTTC	CASSLSGYYGYTF